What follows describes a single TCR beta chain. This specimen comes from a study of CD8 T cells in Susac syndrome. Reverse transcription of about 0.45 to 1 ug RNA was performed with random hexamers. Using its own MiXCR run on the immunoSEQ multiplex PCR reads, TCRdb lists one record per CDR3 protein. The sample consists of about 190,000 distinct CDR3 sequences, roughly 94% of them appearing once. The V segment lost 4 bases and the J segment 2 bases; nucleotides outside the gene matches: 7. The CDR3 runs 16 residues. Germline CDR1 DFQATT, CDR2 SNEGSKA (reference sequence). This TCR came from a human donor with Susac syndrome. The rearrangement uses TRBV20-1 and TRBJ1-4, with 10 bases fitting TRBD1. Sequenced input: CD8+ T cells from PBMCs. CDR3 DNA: TGCAGTGCTACCGGGACAGGGGACTCGACTAATGAAAAACTGTTTTTT. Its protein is CSATGTGDSTNEKLFF.